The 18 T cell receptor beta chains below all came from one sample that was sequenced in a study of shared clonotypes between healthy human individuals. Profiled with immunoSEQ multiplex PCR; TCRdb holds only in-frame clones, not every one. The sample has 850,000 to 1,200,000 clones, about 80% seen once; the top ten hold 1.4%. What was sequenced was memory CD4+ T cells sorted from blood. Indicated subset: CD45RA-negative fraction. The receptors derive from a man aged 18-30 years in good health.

The CDR3 loop reads CASSFSGAPWETQYF. The CDR3 bases are TGTGCCAGCAGTTTTTCAGGGGCGCCGTGGGAGACCCAGTACTTC. The J gene is TRBJ2-5, the V gene TRBV27, with D possibly matching TRBD1 (6 bases). Germline CDR1 is MNHEY and CDR2 is SMNVEV (reference sequence). Trimming shortened V by 3 bases and J by 5 bases, and 16 bases separated the two germline ends. This CDR3 spans 15 amino acids.

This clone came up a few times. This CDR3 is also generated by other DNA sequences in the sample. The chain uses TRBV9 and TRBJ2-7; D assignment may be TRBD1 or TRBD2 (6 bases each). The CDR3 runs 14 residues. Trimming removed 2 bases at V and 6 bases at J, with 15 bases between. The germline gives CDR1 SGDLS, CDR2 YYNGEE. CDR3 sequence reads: CASSVGGRGSEQYF. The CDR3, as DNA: TGTGCCAGCAGCGTGGGAGGCAGGGGCTCCGAGCAGTACTTC.

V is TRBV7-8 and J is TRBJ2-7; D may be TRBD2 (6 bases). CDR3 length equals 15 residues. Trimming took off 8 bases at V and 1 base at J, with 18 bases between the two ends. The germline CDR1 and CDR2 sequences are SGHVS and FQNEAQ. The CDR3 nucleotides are TGTGCCAGCGGGGTTATCACGGGAGCGTCCTACGAGCAGTACTTC. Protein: CASGVITGASYEQYF. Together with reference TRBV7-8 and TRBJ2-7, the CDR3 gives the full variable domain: GAGVSQSPRYKVAKRGQDVALRCDPISGHVSLFWYQQALGQGPEFLTYFQNEAQLDKSGLPSDRFFAERPEGSVSTLKIQRTQQEDSAVYLCASGVITGASYEQYFGPGTRLTVT.

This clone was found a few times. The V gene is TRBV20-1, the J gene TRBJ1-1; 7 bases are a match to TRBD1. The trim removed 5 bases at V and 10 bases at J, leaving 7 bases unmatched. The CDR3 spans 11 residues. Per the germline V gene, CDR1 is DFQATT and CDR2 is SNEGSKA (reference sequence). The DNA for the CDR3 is TGCAGTGCTCTCATCAGGGGGGGAGCTTTCTTT. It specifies CSALIRGGAFF.

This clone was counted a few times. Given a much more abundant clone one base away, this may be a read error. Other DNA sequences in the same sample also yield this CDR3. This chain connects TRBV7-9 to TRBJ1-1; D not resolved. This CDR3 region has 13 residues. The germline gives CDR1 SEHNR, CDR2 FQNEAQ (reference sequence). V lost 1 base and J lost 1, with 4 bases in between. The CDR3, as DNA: TGTGCCAGCAGCTTAGAGGGGAACACTGAAGCTTTCTTT. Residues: CASSLEGNTEAFF.

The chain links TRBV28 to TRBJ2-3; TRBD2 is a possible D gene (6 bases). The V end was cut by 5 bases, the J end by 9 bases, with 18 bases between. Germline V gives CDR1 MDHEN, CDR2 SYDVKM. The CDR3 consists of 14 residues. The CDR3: CASSPIKGRETQYF. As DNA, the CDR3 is TGTGCCAGCAGTCCCATAAAGGGACGGGAGACGCAGTATTTT.

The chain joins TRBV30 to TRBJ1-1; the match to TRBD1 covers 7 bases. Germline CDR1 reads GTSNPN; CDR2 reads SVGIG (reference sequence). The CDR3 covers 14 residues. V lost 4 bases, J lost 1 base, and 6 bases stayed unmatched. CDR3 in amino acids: CAWNDRARNTEAFF. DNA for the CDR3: TGTGCCTGGAACGACAGGGCGCGGAACACTGAAGCTTTCTTT.

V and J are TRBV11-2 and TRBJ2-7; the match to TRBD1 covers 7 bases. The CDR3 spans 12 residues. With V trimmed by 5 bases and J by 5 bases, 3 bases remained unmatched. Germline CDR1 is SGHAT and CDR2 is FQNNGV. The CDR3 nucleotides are TGTGCCAGCAGCACGACAGGGAACGAGCAGTACTTC. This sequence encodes CASSTTGNEQYF.

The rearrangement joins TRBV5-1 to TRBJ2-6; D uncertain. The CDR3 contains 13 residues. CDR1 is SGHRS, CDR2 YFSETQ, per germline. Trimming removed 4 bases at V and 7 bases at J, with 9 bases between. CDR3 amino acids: CASSEVGANVLTF. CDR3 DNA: TGCGCCAGCAGCGAGGTCGGAGCCAACGTCCTGACTTTC.

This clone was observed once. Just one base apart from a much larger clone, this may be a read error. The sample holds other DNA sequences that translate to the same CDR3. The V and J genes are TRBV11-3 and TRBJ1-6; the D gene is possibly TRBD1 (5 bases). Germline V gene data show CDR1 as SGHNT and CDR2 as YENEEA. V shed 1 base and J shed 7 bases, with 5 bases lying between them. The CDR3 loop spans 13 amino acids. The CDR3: CASSLGGNSPLHF. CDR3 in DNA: TGTGCCAGCAGCTTAGGGGGGAATTCACCCCTCCACTTT.

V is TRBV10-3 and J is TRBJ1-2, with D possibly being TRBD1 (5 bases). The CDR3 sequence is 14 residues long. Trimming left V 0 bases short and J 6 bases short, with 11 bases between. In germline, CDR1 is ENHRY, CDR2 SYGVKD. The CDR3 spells CAISESGQGNGYTF. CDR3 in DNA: TGTGCCATCAGTGAGTCGGGTCAGGGCAATGGCTACACCTTC.

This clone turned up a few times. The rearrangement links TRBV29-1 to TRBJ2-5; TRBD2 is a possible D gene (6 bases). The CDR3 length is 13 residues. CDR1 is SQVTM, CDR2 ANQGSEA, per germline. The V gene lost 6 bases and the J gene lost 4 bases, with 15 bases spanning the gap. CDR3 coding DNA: TGCAGCGTGCGCCGGGACTTAAGAGAGACCCAGTACTTC. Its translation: CSVRRDLRETQYF.

This chain's CDR3 is CASKAVFYEQYF. The DNA of the CDR3 is TGTGCCAGCAAGGCCGTTTTCTACGAGCAGTACTTC. This sequence joins TRBV2 and TRBJ2-7; D uncertain. V gave up 7 bases and J gave up 3 bases, with 10 bases separating them. The CDR3 spans 12 residues. The V gene's germline CDR1 is SNHLY and CDR2 FYNNEI.

CDR3 bases: TGTGCCACCAGCAGAGACCCCACGCGCGGGTCCGAGACCCAGTACTTC. This sequence encodes CATSRDPTRGSETQYF. The chain couples TRBV15 to TRBJ2-5; D perhaps matches TRBD2 (5 bases). The CDR3 runs to 16 residues. The V end was cut by 0 bases, the J end by 5 bases, with 16 bases between. Germline V gives CDR1 LNHNV, CDR2 YYDKDF (reference sequence).

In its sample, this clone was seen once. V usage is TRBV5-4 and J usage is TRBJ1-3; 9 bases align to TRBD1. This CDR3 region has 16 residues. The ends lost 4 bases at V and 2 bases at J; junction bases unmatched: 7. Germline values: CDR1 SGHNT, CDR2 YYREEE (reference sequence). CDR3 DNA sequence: TGTGCCAGCAGCCCGGGAGGGACAGGGACTGGAAACACCATATATTTT. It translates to CASSPGGTGTGNTIYF.

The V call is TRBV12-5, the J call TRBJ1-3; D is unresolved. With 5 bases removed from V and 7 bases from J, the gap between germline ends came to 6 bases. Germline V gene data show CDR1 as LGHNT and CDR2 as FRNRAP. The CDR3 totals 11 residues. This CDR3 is CASGLWNTIYF. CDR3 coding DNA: TGTGCTAGTGGTCTTTGGAACACCATATATTTT.

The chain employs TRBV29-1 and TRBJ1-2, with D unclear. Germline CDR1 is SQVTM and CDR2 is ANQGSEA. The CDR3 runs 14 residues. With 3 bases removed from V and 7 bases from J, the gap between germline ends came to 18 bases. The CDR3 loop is CSVDLPGGPPGYTF. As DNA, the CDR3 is TGCAGCGTTGACCTCCCGGGAGGCCCGCCTGGCTACACCTTC. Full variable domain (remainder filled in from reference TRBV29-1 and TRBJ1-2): SAVISQKPSRDICQRGTSLTIQCQVDSQVTMMFWYRQQPGQSLTLIATANQGSEATYESGFVIDKFPISRPNLTFSTLTVSNMSPEDSSIYLCSVDLPGGPPGYTFGSGTRLTVV.

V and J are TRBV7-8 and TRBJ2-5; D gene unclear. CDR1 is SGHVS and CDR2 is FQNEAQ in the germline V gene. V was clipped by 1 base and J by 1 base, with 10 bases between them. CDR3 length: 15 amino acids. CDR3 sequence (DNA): TGTGCCAGCAGCTTAGACCACACCCCCCAAGAGACCCAGTACTTC. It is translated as CASSLDHTPQETQYF.